The 24 T cell receptor beta chains reported below all come from one sample, sequenced in a study of T cell changes during pregnancy in multiple sclerosis. The method was immunoSEQ multiplex PCR; TCRdb's version includes in-frame clones alone and lacks a portion of them. The sample consists of about 79,000 clones, 75% to 95% of them appearing once. The sample consisted of CD4+ T cells from peripheral blood mononuclear cells, taken in the second trimester of pregnancy. Receptors were obtained from a female donor with multiple sclerosis, enrolled in a pregnancy study.

The CDR3 loop is CASSKRAPNRGGVLVTEAFF. The DNA of the CDR3 is TGTGCCAGCAGTAAACGGGCCCCAAACAGGGGGGGAGTACTAGTCACTGAAGCTTTCTTT. The V and J genes are TRBV27 and TRBJ1-1; 8 nucleotides match TRBD1. This CDR3 is built from 20 residues. V lost 5 bases and J lost 4; bases outside the gene matches: 24. Germline loops: CDR1 MNHEY, CDR2 SMNVEV (reference sequence).

V and J are TRBV5-1 and TRBJ2-7; 8 bases are shared with TRBD1. Germline CDR1 reads SGHRS; CDR2 reads YFSETQ. V shed 3 bases, J shed 6 bases, and the junction held 8 bases outside the gene matches. The CDR3 runs to 14 residues. The CDR3 DNA follows: TGCGCCAGCAGCTCCGGACAGGGAGGCAGCGAGCAGTACTTC. It specifies CASSSGQGGSEQYF.

The V and J genes are TRBV18 and TRBJ1-1; D gene uncertain. Between the trimmed V and J ends, which lost 4 bases and 5 bases, there was a span of 8 bases. The CDR3 contains 12 residues. Germline lookup yields CDR1 KGHSH and CDR2 LQKENI. In DNA form, the CDR3 reads TGTGCCAGCTCACGGAGGGAAACTGAAGCTTTCTTT. Residues: CASSRRETEAFF.

The chain links TRBV19 to TRBJ2-7; TRBD1 aligns across 9 bases. The CDR3 contains 15 residues. The trim removed 5 bases at V and 2 bases at J, leaving 7 bases unmatched. Germline CDR1 and CDR2: LNHDA and SQIVND (reference sequence). CDR3 nucleotides: TGTGCCAGTAGTTTGCCCGGGACAGGGACCTACGAGCAGTACTTC. This encodes CASSLPGTGTYEQYF. The whole variable domain, remainder taken from reference TRBV19 and TRBJ2-7, is DGGITQSPKYLFRKEGQNVTLSCEQNLNHDAMYWYRQDPGQGLRLIYYSQIVNDFQKGDIAEGYSVSREKKESFPLTVTSAQKNPTAFYLCASSLPGTGTYEQYFGPGTRLTVT.

The V call is TRBV2, the J call TRBJ2-7, with D unclear. The CDR3 sequence is 14 residues long. Germline CDR1 SNHLY, CDR2 FYNNEI. The V end lost 3 bases, the J end lost 0 bases, and 9 bases lay between the germline ends. The CDR3 sequence: CASSESVASYEQYF. CDR3 sequence (DNA): TGTGCCAGCAGTGAGTCGGTAGCCTCCTACGAGCAGTACTTC.

This clone was seen only a few times. The V and J genes are TRBV5-1 and TRBJ1-2, with 7 bases aligning to TRBD1. The CDR3 loop spans 15 amino acids. Losses at the gene ends were 3 bases for V and 1 base for J; bases not matched to a gene: 6. Per the germline V gene, CDR1 is SGHRS and CDR2 is YFSETQ. CDR3 sequence (DNA): TGCGCCAGCAGCTCGATGACAGGGTTTAACTATGGCTACACCTTC. Translation: CASSSMTGFNYGYTF.

V gene TRBV6-1 combines with J gene TRBJ2-4; no clear D gene. V lost 6 bases, J lost 0 bases, and 9 bases lay in between. Per germline, CDR1 MNHNS and CDR2 SASEGT. The CDR3 extends over 14 amino acids. In DNA, the CDR3 is TGTGCCAGCAGAAAGTTACTAGCCAAAAACATTCAGTACTTC. It translates to CASRKLLAKNIQYF.

The gene calls are TRBV11-1 and TRBJ2-5, with D perhaps TRBD2 (6 bases). Germline values: CDR1 SGHAT, CDR2 FQDESV (reference sequence). This CDR3 has 13 amino acids. V gave up 7 bases and J gave up 2 bases, with 11 bases separating them. CDR3 in amino acids: CASTLSGQETQYF. The CDR3 DNA is TGTGCCAGCACCCTAAGCGGGCAAGAGACCCAGTACTTC.

This rearrangement joins TRBV7-3 to TRBJ1-6, with 7 bases identical to TRBD1. J lost 11 bases, V lost 2 bases, and 3 bases had no gene match. Germline loops: CDR1 SGHTA, CDR2 FQGTGA. There are 13 residues in the CDR3. The CDR3, as DNA: TGTGCCAGCAGCTTAGACAGGGTGACACCCCTCCACTTT. It encodes CASSLDRVTPLHF. Full variable domain (outside the CDR3, taken from reference TRBV7-3 and TRBJ1-6): GAGVSQTPSNKVTEKGKYVELRCDPISGHTALYWYRQSLGQGPEFLIYFQGTGAADDSGLPNDRFFAVRPEGSVSTLKIQRTERGDSAVYLCASSLDRVTPLHFGNGTRLTVT.

The chain joins TRBV7-2 to TRBJ2-5; 10 nucleotides align to TRBD2. The J segment lost 5 bases and the V segment lost 5 bases, leaving 2 bases of the junction unmatched. Germline V gene data show CDR1 as SGHTA and CDR2 as FQGNSA. The CDR3 spans 13 residues. This CDR3 is CASSRLAGETQYF. The CDR3 DNA reads as TGTGCCAGCAGCCGACTAGCGGGCGAGACCCAGTACTTC.

This chain connects TRBV28 to TRBJ2-3, with 7 positions matching TRBD2. CDR1 and CDR2 (germline): MDHEN, SYDVKM. The CDR3 covers 16 residues. With 2 bases clipped from V and 4 bases from J, the junction kept 9 bases outside the gene matches. CDR3: CASSLMAGDEADTQYF. CDR3 coding DNA: TGTGCCAGCAGTTTAATGGCGGGAGATGAAGCAGATACGCAGTATTTT.

The chain carries TRBV5-1 and TRBJ2-5; TRBD2 matches 10 bases. The germline gives CDR1 SGHRS, CDR2 YFSETQ. The CDR3 totals 16 residues. The trim removed 1 base at V and 1 base at J, leaving 4 bases unmatched. The CDR3 coding sequence is TGCGCCAGCAGCTTGTCTACTAGCGGGGCCCAAGAGACCCAGTACTTC. It specifies CASSLSTSGAQETQYF. Supplemented by reference TRBV5-1 and TRBJ2-5, the full variable domain reads KAGVTQTPRYLIKTRGQQVTLSCSPISGHRSVSWYQQTPGQGLQFLFEYFSETQRNKGNFPGRFSGRQFSNSRSEMNVSTLELGDSALYLCASSLSTSGAQETQYFGPGTRLLVL.

This chain connects TRBV27 to TRBJ2-5; D is ambiguous. The CDR3 consists of 11 residues. CDR1 and CDR2 (germline): MNHEY, SMNVEV (reference sequence). Trimming took off 0 bases at V and 6 bases at J, with 2 bases between the two ends. CDR3 residues: CASSLSKTQYF. Written as DNA, the CDR3 is TGTGCCAGCAGTTTATCTAAGACCCAGTACTTC.

The genes are TRBV7-2 and TRBJ1-1; no reliable D call. With 2 bases removed from V and 6 bases from J, the gap between germline ends came to 13 bases. Germline V gene lookup returns CDR1 SGHTA and CDR2 FQGNSA. The CDR3 length is 14 residues. In DNA, the CDR3 is TGTGCCAGCAGCTTATTATCGCCGGGTTCTGAAGCTTTCTTT. It encodes CASSLLSPGSEAFF.

This rearrangement joins TRBV6-1 to TRBJ1-6, with TRBD1 matching 9 bases. The V gene end was trimmed by 6 bases and the J gene end by 10 bases; junction bases not matched to a gene: 10. The CDR3 consists of 15 residues. Germline V lookup: CDR1 MNHNS, CDR2 SASEGT. The DNA for the CDR3 is TGTGCCAGCAGAGACAGGGGGGCACTTGGGTCACCCCTCCACTTT. This translates into CASRDRGALGSPLHF.

The chain is built from TRBV9 and TRBJ2-1, with 7 nucleotides matching TRBD1. There are 15 residues in the CDR3. V dropped 4 bases and J dropped 1; count of bases not matched to a gene: 5. CDR1 is SGDLS, CDR2 YYNGEE, per germline. The DNA of the CDR3 is TGTGCCAGCAGCCCGAGGGGGCAGTCCTACAATGAGCAGTTCTTC. Protein product: CASSPRGQSYNEQFF.

This chain links TRBV2 with TRBJ2-7; the D gene is possibly TRBD2 (6 bases). With 4 bases removed from V and 1 base from J, the gap between germline ends came to 11 bases. The CDR3 has 14 amino acids. CDR1 SNHLY and CDR2 FYNNEI come from the germline V gene. CDR3: CASSGGAGSYEQYF. CDR3 DNA sequence: TGTGCCAGCAGTGGGGGAGCGGGTTCCTACGAGCAGTACTTC.

V is TRBV28 and J is TRBJ1-5; D unclear. Trimming cost V 3 bases and J 6 bases, with 6 bases left between them. Germline lookup yields CDR1 MDHEN and CDR2 SYDVKM. The CDR3 has 12 residues. Here the CDR3 DNA reads TGTGCCAGCAGTTTTTTCGGTCAGCCCCAGCATTTT. Translation gives CASSFFGQPQHF.

The J gene is TRBJ2-5, the V gene TRBV18; D may be TRBD2 (6 bases). Germline CDR1 KGHSH, CDR2 LQKENI. Trimming stripped 5 bases from V and 5 bases from J, with 15 bases between. The CDR3 has 14 amino acids. CDR3 sequence: CASSKLAGGETQYF. Here the CDR3 DNA reads TGTGCCAGCTCAAAGCTTGCAGGAGGGGAGACCCAGTACTTC.

This sequence joins TRBV6-1 and TRBJ1-3; no reliable D call. The length of the CDR3 is 17 residues. Germline CDR1 is MNHNS and CDR2 is SASEGT. Trimming pared 2 bases from V and 0 bases from J, leaving 14 bases between. The CDR3 spells CASSELGRSISGNTIYF. The CDR3 DNA reads TGTGCCAGCAGTGAACTTGGCCGGAGTATCTCTGGAAACACCATATATTTT.

The rearrangement uses TRBV19 and TRBJ1-5; 7 nucleotides align to TRBD1. The CDR3 runs to 14 residues. V lost 6 bases to trimming and J lost 4 bases; unmatched junction nucleotides: 6. Germline V gives CDR1 LNHDA, CDR2 SQIVND (reference sequence). CDR3 sequence (DNA): TGTGCCAGTAGGGGCTCGACAGGGAATCAGCCCCAGCATTTT. Amino acid sequence: CASRGSTGNQPQHF.

The gene calls are TRBV29-1 and TRBJ1-1; 7 bases map to TRBD1. Germline V gives CDR1 SQVTM, CDR2 ANQGSEA. J lost 0 bases, V lost 7 bases, and 11 bases had no gene match. The CDR3 runs 15 residues. The CDR3 nucleotides read TGCAGCGCTATGATGACAGGGTACATGAACACTGAAGCTTTCTTT. It codes for CSAMMTGYMNTEAFF. Supplemented by reference TRBV29-1 and TRBJ1-1, the full variable domain reads SAVISQKPSRDICQRGTSLTIQCQVDSQVTMMFWYRQQPGQSLTLIATANQGSEATYESGFVIDKFPISRPNLTFSTLTVSNMSPEDSSIYLCSAMMTGYMNTEAFFGQGTRLTVV.

The chain uses TRBV28 and TRBJ1-1; no clear D. The length of the CDR3 is 13 residues. Per the germline V gene, CDR1 is MDHEN and CDR2 is SYDVKM. V dropped 2 bases and J dropped 11 bases, with 15 bases sitting between them. The DNA for the CDR3 is TGTGCCAGCAGTTTACAAGGAGGGTCCGGCGCTTTCTTT. Its protein is CASSLQGGSGAFF.

The chain couples TRBV2 to TRBJ1-1, with D possibly being TRBD1 (5 bases). Deletions cut 6 bases from V and 0 bases from J, with 11 bases between. The germline V gene has CDR1 SNHLY and CDR2 FYNNEI. There are 14 residues in the CDR3. This CDR3 reads CASRSEGMNTEAFF. DNA for the CDR3: TGTGCCAGCAGGTCGGAGGGGATGAACACTGAAGCTTTCTTT. Full variable domain (missing parts from reference TRBV2 and TRBJ1-1): EPEVTQTPSHQVTQMGQEVILRCVPISNHLYFYWYRQILGQKVEFLVSFYNNEISEKSEIFDDQFSVERPDGSNFTLKIRSTKLEDSAMYFCASRSEGMNTEAFFGQGTRLTVV.